This TCR beta chain was observed in a study of blood T cell repertoires in COVID-19 (dated by TCRdb to 2018 to 2021). For the study in its entirety: Samples covering the acute and convalescent phases of COVID-19 were provided by collaborators in the United States, Italy and Spain. The material from the prospective study consisted of cDNA or gDNA derived from T cells, B-cell-depleted T cells, or PBMCs. A de-identified subject ID, COVID-19 status, age in years and sex were almost always included in the sample metadata. Samples came from the ongoing ImmuneRACE study (first 160 participants) plus 1,254 subjects from 6 global collaborators. The repertoires were released in a freely available public database meant as a resource for research on the immune response to SARS-CoV-2. The dataset comprised deeply sampled blood TCRbeta repertoires from subjects exposed to, actively infected with, or recovered from COVID-19. HLA class I and class II types, where available, came from metadata supplied by the sample provider rather than from assay-based typing. The paper's findings and limits, for the study overall: The amount of clinical and demographic metadata varied by source and participant and was provided uncurated.

For CDR1 and CDR2, the germline V gene (reference sequence) lists LGHDT and YNNKEL. Trimmed from V: 0 bases; trimmed from J: 5 bases; junction bases lacking a gene match: 13. The CDR3 sequence holds 20 residues, the cysteine and phenylalanine included. Of the read, only the CDR3 DNA is kept; its 60 bases are in frame from base 1. In this sample, this clone turned up once. The antigen this receptor binds is unknown. No base quality information exists; no much larger clone differs at one position. The immunoSEQ Assay, a bias-controlled multiplex PCR, was used to amplify TCRbeta CDR3 regions from genomic DNA. As for the original processing: The number of nucleated cells in each sample was estimated from the amplification of reference gene primers within the assay. To quantify the absolute abundance of each unique TCRbeta CDR3 rearrangement, sequence reads were collapsed and filtered. For each sample, productive Simpson clonality was calculated as the square root of Simpson's diversity index across productive rearrangements. TCRdb provides this immuneACCESS table in a form limited to in-frame rearrangements. Some clones are lacking; in checked studies, under half of them reflect an unresolved V gene, and why the rest are absent is not known. V, J and clone size reflect that table, while D and trimming were determined from the DNA. This sample gives 250,000 to 300,000 clones in total; 89% of them show up just once. Together, the top ten hold under 2.5% of the sample.

Each collaborating institution followed its own protocols to collect whole blood in K2EDTA tubes. For TCRbeta analysis, collaborator samples were shipped as frozen whole blood, as isolated PBMCs, or as DNA extracted from either sample type. Sequenced material: peripheral blood. This TCR was sampled from a man between 50 and 59 years old with acute or convalescent COVID-19. The chain is encoded by TRBV3-1 (or the pseudogene TRBV3-2) joined to TRBJ2-1; 13 of the junction bases match TRBD2. The base sequence is TGTGCCAGCAGCCAAGAGAGGAGGATGGGACTAGCGGGGCTGGACAATGAGCAGTTCTTC. Its protein product is CASSQERRMGLAGLDNEQFF.